The next 14 T cell receptor beta chains were all read from a single sample in a study of shared clonotypes between healthy human individuals. Measured with immunoSEQ multiplex PCR; TCRdb has only the in-frame clones, and not every one. The profile covers a few million clones, with approximately 93% appearing a single time and under 0.45% taken by the ten largest. The sample was naive CD4+ T cells from PBMCs. The subset: CD45RA+ positively selected. The receptors shown here come from a man aged 18-30 years in good health. Some clones in this sample may be carry-over from other donors' samples.

The chain recombines TRBV5-1 with TRBJ1-2; TRBD1 aligns across 7 bases. The CDR3 contains 14 residues. Germline V gene lookup returns CDR1 SGHRS and CDR2 YFSETQ. The junction had 9 bases not matched to a gene; V was cut back by 4 bases and J by 6 bases. The CDR3 loop is CASSVSGTDHGYTF. The CDR3 DNA follows: TGCGCCAGCAGCGTCTCCGGGACAGACCATGGCTACACCTTC.

V usage is TRBV4-2 and J usage is TRBJ1-1; a weak D match, TRBD1 (5 bases). Germline CDR1 is LGHNA and CDR2 is YNFKEQ. V shed 4 bases and J shed 0 bases, with 12 bases lying between them. The CDR3 has 15 amino acids. The CDR3 loop is CASSPEGLMNTEAFF. Written as DNA, the CDR3 is TGTGCCAGCAGCCCCGAGGGGCTCATGAACACTGAAGCTTTCTTT.

This sequence joins TRBV6-5 and TRBJ2-7; 11 bases are shared with TRBD2. V trimming: 8 bases; J trimming: 7 bases; junction bases outside the gene matches: 13. In germline, CDR1 is MNHEY, CDR2 SVGAGI. This CDR3 comprises 15 residues. The CDR3 DNA reads as TGTGCCAGCCGCAGACTAGCGGGATTCTCACGGGAGCAGTACTTC. It specifies CASRRLAGFSREQYF.

The chain uses TRBV28 and TRBJ1-1; D unclear. CDR3 size: 11 residues. V lost 6 bases, J lost 6 bases, and 8 bases lay in between. Germline CDR1 and CDR2: MDHEN and SYDVKM. The CDR3 DNA is TGTGCCAGCAGGTTGGGATCTGAAGCTTTCTTT. Translating gives CASRLGSEAFF.

To note about this clone: At one boundary the junction diverges from the germline segment, which might be a read error. V usage is TRBV30 and J usage is TRBJ2-7; 13 bases fit TRBD2. From germline, CDR1 is GTSNPN and CDR2 SVGIG (reference sequence). This CDR3 is built from 15 residues. The CDR3 loop reads CAWSRTSGSSDEQYF. The CDR3 bases are TGTGCCTGGAGTCGGACTAGCGGGAGCTCCGACGAGCAGTACTTC. Combining the CDR3 with reference TRBV30 and TRBJ2-7 gives the whole variable domain SQTIHQWPATLVQPVGSPLSLECTVEGTSNPNLYWYRQAAGRGLQLLFYSVGIGQISSEVPQNLSASRPQDRQFILSSKKLLLSDSGFYLCAWSRTSGSSDEQYFGPGTRLTVT.

V gene TRBV6-1 combines with J gene TRBJ1-2, with 7 bases fitting TRBD1. This CDR3 has 14 amino acids. The V segment lost 4 bases and the J segment 2 bases; nucleotides outside the gene matches: 4. CDR1 and CDR2 (germline): MNHNS, SASEGT. CDR3 region: CASSAGGANYGYTF. Here the CDR3 DNA reads TGTGCCAGCAGTGCAGGGGGGGCCAACTATGGCTACACCTTC.

The chain joins TRBV6-1 to TRBJ1-3; D gene ambiguous. This CDR3 contains 14 residues. Germline lookup yields CDR1 MNHNS and CDR2 SASEGT. The V gene lost 7 bases and the J gene lost 0 bases, with 10 bases spanning the gap. This CDR3 reads CASTRESSGNTIYF. The CDR3 nucleotides are TGTGCCAGCACGCGGGAGAGCTCTGGAAACACCATATATTTT.

The chain is built from TRBV28 and TRBJ1-2; 8 nucleotides align to TRBD1. CDR1 MDHEN and CDR2 SYDVKM come from the germline V gene. The junction had 10 bases not matched to a gene; V was cut back by 6 bases and J by 4 bases. The CDR3 has 15 amino acids. CDR3 DNA sequence: TGTGCCAGCAGCCTACCGGACAGGGAGGCCTATGGCTACACCTTC. Translation: CASSLPDREAYGYTF.

This sequence joins TRBV13 and TRBJ1-4; 11 bases match TRBD1. Germline V gene lookup returns CDR1 PRHDT and CDR2 FYEKMQ (reference sequence). After removal of 5 bases from V and 7 bases from J, the junction contained 6 bases not matched to a gene. The CDR3 is made up of 15 amino acids. The CDR3 reads CASSDKGTGGEKLFF. DNA for the CDR3: TGTGCCAGCAGCGATAAGGGGACAGGGGGTGAAAAACTGTTTTTT.

The V call is TRBV5-6, the J call TRBJ2-1; 9 nucleotides line up with TRBD2. Trimming cost V 4 bases and J 3 bases; bases outside gene matches: 8. The length of the CDR3 is 16 residues. The germline V gene has CDR1 SGHDT and CDR2 YYEEEE. This CDR3 reads CASSISGSPLYNEQFF. CDR3 DNA sequence: TGTGCCAGCAGCATTAGCGGGAGCCCACTCTACAATGAGCAGTTCTTC.

This chain links TRBV7-9 with TRBJ2-7, with 9 positions matching TRBD2. The CDR3 extends over 14 amino acids. Germline CDR1 SEHNR, CDR2 FQNEAQ (reference sequence). After removal of 6 bases from V and 0 bases from J, the junction contained 3 bases not matched to a gene. This chain's CDR3 is CASRELAGSYEQYF. The CDR3 DNA reads as TGTGCCAGCAGGGAACTAGCGGGCTCCTACGAGCAGTACTTC.

The chain has TRBV6-1 and TRBJ1-2; the match to TRBD1 covers 8 bases. Per germline, CDR1 MNHNS and CDR2 SASEGT. CDR3 length: 14 amino acids. V shed 4 bases, J shed 6 bases, and the junction held 7 bases outside the gene matches. CDR3 sequence: CASSGQGARHGYTF. CDR3 DNA sequence: TGTGCCAGCAGTGGGCAGGGGGCTAGGCATGGCTACACCTTC.

The gene calls are TRBV25-1 and TRBJ2-7, with 8 positions matching TRBD1. The CDR3 covers 14 residues. The junction had 3 bases not matched to a gene; V was cut back by 4 bases and J by 1 base. Germline V gene lookup returns CDR1 MGHDK and CDR2 SYGVNS. The DNA for the CDR3 is TGTGCCAGCAGTGTGGACAGGGAATCCTACGAGCAGTACTTC. This encodes CASSVDRESYEQYF.

The gene calls are TRBV28 and TRBJ2-1, with 7 bases matching TRBD2. Looked up from germline, CDR1 is MDHEN and CDR2 is SYDVKM. This CDR3 region has 15 residues. J gave up 9 bases and V 1 base, and 9 bases lay outside the gene matches. The DNA of the CDR3 is TGTGCCAGCAGTTTATTGGCGGGAGCACGGGGTGAGCAGTTCTTC. It yields the protein CASSLLAGARGEQFF.